The T cell receptor beta chain under discussion was sequenced for a study of blood T cell repertoires in COVID-19. V dropped 5 bases and J dropped 5 bases, with 9 bases sitting between them. The germline V gene has CDR1 SQVTM and CDR2 ANQGSEA. The CDR3 covers 12 residues. The data were produced by immunoSEQ multiplex PCR, yet TCRdb's version contains in-frame clones alone and is incomplete. The table records 250,000 or so clones, more than 65% of them present only once. V gene TRBV29-1 combines with J gene TRBJ2-2; D call uncertain. This clonotype was obtained from a middle-aged man who had recovered from COVID-19. Sequencing was performed on PBMCs or T cells enriched from blood (not recorded which). The CDR3 loop is CSVRHGTGELFF. The CDR3, as DNA: TGCAGCGTTCGGCACGGGACCGGGGAGCTGTTTTTT.